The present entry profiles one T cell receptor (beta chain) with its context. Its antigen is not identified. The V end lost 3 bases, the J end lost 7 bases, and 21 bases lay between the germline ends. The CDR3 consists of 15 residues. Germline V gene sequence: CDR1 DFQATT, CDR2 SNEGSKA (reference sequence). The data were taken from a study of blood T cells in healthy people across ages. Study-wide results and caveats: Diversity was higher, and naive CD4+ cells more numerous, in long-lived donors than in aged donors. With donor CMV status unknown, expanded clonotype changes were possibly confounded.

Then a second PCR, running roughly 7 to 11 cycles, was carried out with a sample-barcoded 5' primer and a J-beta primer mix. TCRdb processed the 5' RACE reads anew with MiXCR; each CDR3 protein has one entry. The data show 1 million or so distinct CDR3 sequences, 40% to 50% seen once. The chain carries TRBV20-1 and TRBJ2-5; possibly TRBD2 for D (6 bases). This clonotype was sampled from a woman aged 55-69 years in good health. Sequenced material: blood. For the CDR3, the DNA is TGCAGTGCTAGGATACCGGGACTCCAAGACGGGACCCAGTACTTC. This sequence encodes CSARIPGLQDGTQYF.